A single TCR beta chain is shown here with its context. Its antigen specificity is not known. Base qualities are not at hand, and no much larger clone is one base apart. This sample is part of a study of blood T cell repertoires in COVID-19 (dated by TCRdb to the early 2020s). The study in broad terms: Samples from collaborators originated in the United States, Italy and Spain and spanned both the acute and convalescent phases of COVID-19. Deeply sampled blood TCRbeta repertoires from subjects exposed to, actively infected with, or recovered from COVID-19 were included in the dataset. The prospective study material was composed of cDNA or gDNA derived from T cells, B-cell-depleted T cells, or PBMCs. The repertoires were released in a freely available public database intended as a resource for research on the immune response to SARS-CoV-2. The samples were drawn from the first 160 participants of the ongoing ImmuneRACE study and from over a thousand subjects provided by 6 global collaborators. Where HLA class I and class II types were available, the types were taken from metadata supplied by the sample provider, not from assay-based typing. Nearly every sample came with metadata listing a de-identified subject ID, COVID-19 status, age in years and sex. The investigation overall reported the following: The amount of clinical and demographic metadata varied by source and participant and was provided uncurated.

The CDR3 goes from the cysteine to the phenylalanine over 15 residues. The retained sequence is limited to the CDR3, 45 bases, with the frame set at the first base. The germline V gene sets CDR1 to SGDLS and CDR2 to YYNGEE. At the junction V is shortened by 4 bases and J by 1 base; bases outside the gene matches: 3. Collaborating institutions collected whole blood in K2EDTA tubes following their own protocols. Collaborator samples were shipped for TCRbeta analysis as frozen whole blood, isolated PBMCs, or DNA extracted from either sample type. The immunoSEQ Assay, a bias-controlled multiplex PCR, was used to amplify TCRbeta CDR3 regions from genomic DNA. Concerning the study's data processing: The number of nucleated cells in each sample was estimated from the amplification of reference gene primers within the assay. To quantify the absolute abundance of each unique TCRbeta CDR3 rearrangement, sequence reads were collapsed and filtered. For each sample, productive Simpson clonality was calculated as the square root of Simpson's diversity index across productive rearrangements. TCRdb stores this immuneACCESS table with in-frame sequences only. Part of the clones is absent; in the studies checked, under half of the shortfall reflects unresolved V genes, and no reason is known for the rest. V, J and clone size were drawn from that table, and D and trimming were deduced from the DNA. The sample profile shows 150,000 to 200,000 clones; 88% of them were found once. Clones ranked in the top ten supply about 4.5% of the sample.

The chain couples TRBV9 to TRBJ2-2; TRBD1 lines up with 8 middle nucleotides. This receptor was taken from a human donor in a cohort sampled during active COVID-19. Specimen: peripheral blood. The nucleotide sequence reads TGTGCCAGCAGCACCGGGACAGGGAACACCGGGGAGCTGTTTTTT. Translation gives CASSTGTGNTGELFF.